This T cell receptor beta chain was identified in a study of T cell responses to AZD1222 COVID-19 vaccine. Whole-study findings and limits: The donor cohort was predominantly white British with a female majority, and clonal diversity may have been underestimated.

Germline V gene lookup returns CDR1 DFQATT and CDR2 SNEGSKA (reference sequence). Between the trimmed V and J ends, which lost 6 bases and 1 base, there was a span of 4 bases. CDR3 length equals 11 residues. Profiled with immunoSEQ multiplex PCR; TCRdb holds only in-frame clones, not every one. The sample records about 84,000 clones, roughly 85% being singletons. Note on this clone: What it binds is not known.

The input for sequencing was peripheral blood, taken on day 0 of AZD1222 vaccination. The chain links TRBV20-1 to TRBJ1-3, with no clear D. The sequence derives from an adult in good health. The CDR3 is CSAVSGNTIYF. Here the CDR3 DNA reads TGCAGTGCCGTTTCTGGAAACACCATATATTTT.